This T cell receptor beta chain was identified in a study of T cell repertoires in cytomegalovirus infection. Study-level information: It can be stated that public TCR beta signatures indicated CMV infection as well as a matching HLA type. Study results and limitations: Clonotypes of TCR beta that were HLA-C-restricted and CMV-specific dominated the ex vivo response.

In TCRdb, the reads were re-called with MiXCR into one record per CDR3 protein. The sample carries about 110,000 distinct CDR3 sequences, around 29% recorded once. As for this clonotype: Its cognate antigen is unknown.

The clonotype comes from a human donor in good health (CMV status not recorded). Some clones in this sample may be carry-over from other donors' samples. The sequencing here drew on CD8+ T cells from cultured PBMCs, taken from culture after CMV antigen stimulation.

CDR3 protein: CASSGTGANTGELFF. The CDR3 region has the DNA TGTGCCAGCAGTGGGACAGGCGCGAACACCGGGGAGCTGTTTTTT. The chain recombines TRBV6-1 with TRBJ2-2; 7 bases agree with TRBD1. Per germline, CDR1 MNHNS and CDR2 SASEGT. The CDR3 spans 15 residues. J was trimmed by 0 bases and V by 4 bases; bases with no gene match: 2.